These T cell receptor beta chains were read from a single sample in a study of blood T cell repertoires in COVID-19. The data were produced by immunoSEQ multiplex PCR, yet TCRdb's version contains in-frame clones alone and is incomplete. The sample consists of 50,000 to 65,000 clones, around 90% of them appearing once. The specimen sequenced was peripheral blood. These receptors were collected from a woman aged 80 or over with COVID-19, enrolled during active disease. Both conserved end residues are part of each CDR3. The D gene is left open where the match is weak. Size is stated for part of the rows, as once, few or many counts, or as a class when the clone is expanded.

>TRBV5-4|TRBD1|.|TRBJ2-7
CASSLDGRGRHEQYF
>TRBV7-6|TRBD1|.|TRBJ1-6
CASSSRQGDNSPLHF
>TRBV2|TRBD1|once|TRBJ1-2
CASSSGTGRTF
>TRBV5-1|TRBD1|.|TRBJ1-4
CASTAGGEWIGEKLFF
>TRBV7-9|TRBD1|.|TRBJ1-2
CASSSDRGEDRYTF
>TRBV15|.|.|TRBJ1-5
CATSRDKPGYQPQHF
>TRBV19|TRBD1|.|TRBJ1-1
CASSPQGPNTEAFF
>TRBV6-5|.|.|TRBJ1-4
CASSYDSGGINEKLFF
>TRBV5-6|TRBD1|once|TRBJ2-7
CASSLNTGTGSYEQYF
>TRBV15|TRBD1|.|TRBJ2-1
CATSRVGGRSLSYNEQFF
>TRBV18|.|.|TRBJ2-7
CASSPSGLPYEQYF
>TRBV13|.|.|TRBJ1-5
CASTRDSYSNQPQHF
>TRBV19|.|.|TRBJ1-3
CASSILRGSISGNTIYF
>TRBV14|.|.|TRBJ1-6
CASSQGRANNSPLHF
>TRBV30|.|.|TRBJ1-3
CACPTGTENTIYF
>TRBV6-6|.|.|TRBJ1-5
CASSYVGSNQPQHF
>TRBV15|TRBD1|.|TRBJ1-4
CATSRGGGGATNEKLFF
>TRBV28|TRBD1|.|TRBJ2-6
CASSFAGGPRTGANVLTF
>TRBV5-1|TRBD2|.|TRBJ2-3
CASSTARTSGGTDTQYF
>TRBV19|.|.|TRBJ1-3
CASSRGQVSGNTIYF